Listed below are T cell receptor beta chains from one sample, sequenced in a study of cytomegalovirus exposure and HLA in healthy donors. Clones were sequenced by immunoSEQ multiplex PCR, and TCRdb holds only the in-frame ones, with some missing. The profile shows approximately 80,000 clones, about 81% of them singletons. Sequencing used PBMCs. The receptors shown here come from a man aged 55 to 69 in good health and CMV-seronegative. Both conserved end residues are part of each CDR3. D genes are given only for firm matches. Size is stated for part of the rows, as once, few or many counts, or as a class when the clone is expanded.

v_gene	d_gene	len	j_gene	abundance	CDR3aa	CDR3nt
TRBV6-1	-	15	TRBJ1-6	few	CASSRQDGDNSPLHF	TGTGCCAGCAGTCGACAGGACGGAGATAATTCACCCCTCCACTTT
TRBV6-1	TRBD1	14	TRBJ1-5	few	CATTDRGRRQPQHF	TGTGCCACTACGGACAGGGGGCGTCGTCAGCCCCAGCATTTT
TRBV21-1	-	17	TRBJ1-2	-	CASSKKGPDRGSCGYTF	TGTGCCAGCAGCAAAAAGGGGCCGGACAGGGGGAGTTGTGGCTACACCTTC
TRBV27	TRBD2	14	TRBJ2-5	-	CASMGLAGGETQYF	TGTGCCAGTATGGGGCTAGCGGGGGGGGAGACCCAGTACTTC
TRBV6-6	-	13	TRBJ2-1	-	CASSWAHTDEQFF	TGTGCCAGCAGTTGGGCTCACACCGATGAGCAGTTCTTC
TRBV5-5	-	13	TRBJ2-7	-	CASSLAGSDEQYF	TGTGCCAGCAGCTTGGCGGGGTCCGACGAGCAGTACTTC
TRBV19	TRBD1	18	TRBJ2-1	-	CASSLIYPLRDRGMQQFF	TGTGCCAGTAGTCTCATATACCCCCTCCGGGACAGGGGAATGCAGCAGTTCTTC
TRBV6-1	-	15	TRBJ1-4	-	CASSWDSAANEKLFF	TGTGCCAGCAGTTGGGATTCAGCGGCTAATGAAAAACTGTTTTTT
TRBV30	TRBD1	16	TRBJ2-7	-	CAWSVLRTGGTYEQYF	TGTGCCTGGAGTGTACTCAGGACAGGGGGTACCTACGAGCAGTACTTC
TRBV6-4	-	18	TRBJ1-2	-	CASSDSRVGGTPNYGYTF	TGTGCCAGCAGTGACTCGAGGGTGGGAGGGACTCCTAACTATGGCTACACCTTC
TRBV21-1	-	15	TRBJ1-6	-	CASSTDRGRGSPLHF	TGTGCCAGCAGCACAGACAGGGGGAGAGGTTCACCCCTCCACTTT
TRBV7-9	TRBD1	14	TRBJ1-1	-	CASSARQGDTEAFF	TGTGCCAGCAGCGCAAGACAGGGCGACACTGAAGCTTTCTTT
TRBV2	TRBD1	12	TRBJ2-7	few	CASRTTGGQYYF	TGTGCCAGCAGGACGACAGGGGGCCAGTATTACTTC
TRBV4-2	-	11	TRBJ1-1	few	CASSYGSEAFF	TGTGCCAGCAGCTACGGGTCTGAAGCTTTCTTT
TRBV7-9	TRBD1	15	TRBJ2-7	-	CSSSPRDSTSYEQYF	TGTTCCAGCAGCCCTCGGGACAGCACGTCCTACGAGCAGTACTTC
TRBV29-1	TRBD1	13	TRBJ1-4	once	CSVAGQGDEKLFF	TGCAGCGTTGCGGGACAGGGGGATGAAAAACTGTTTTTT
TRBV6-6	TRBD1	14	TRBJ1-4	-	CASSPMTGSEKLFF	TGTGCCAGCAGTCCAATGACAGGGAGTGAAAAACTGTTTTTT
TRBV30	-	12	TRBJ2-7	-	CAWSAQGYEQYF	TGTGCCTGGAGTGCTCAGGGCTACGAGCAGTACTTC
TRBV4-1	TRBD1	14	TRBJ1-5	few	CASSQTRGPQPQHF	TGCGCCAGCAGCCAGACCAGGGGGCCTCAGCCCCAGCATTTT
TRBV5-1	-	17	TRBJ2-7	-	CASSPRLGGPNNYEQYF	TGCGCCAGCAGCCCCCGCCTAGGGGGTCCCAATAACTACGAGCAGTACTTC
TRBV5-1	-	16	TRBJ2-5	-	CASSLEGAGWQETQYF	TGCGCCAGCAGCTTGGAGGGTGCGGGGTGGCAAGAGACCCAGTACTTC
TRBV10-1	TRBD1	18	TRBJ2-5	once	CASSPGTGGAGRQETQYF	TGCGCCAGCAGCCCCGGGACAGGGGGCGCGGGTCGCCAAGAGACCCAGTACTTC
TRBV19	TRBD1	14	TRBJ2-7	few	CASSPRDRYYEQYF	TGTGCCAGTAGTCCGAGGGACAGATACTACGAGCAGTACTTC
TRBV19	TRBD2	13	TRBJ2-1	-	CASNSGTHNEQFF	TGTGCCAGTAATAGCGGGACCCACAATGAGCAGTTCTTC
TRBV6-1	TRBD1	12	TRBJ1-6	-	CASGGGQAALHF	TGTGCCAGCGGGGGAGGACAGGCAGCCCTCCACTTT
TRBV18	TRBD2	14	TRBJ2-7	-	CASSPSGGAYEQYF	TGTGCCAGCTCACCAAGCGGGGGGGCCTACGAGCAGTACTTC
TRBV19	-	13	TRBJ2-7	-	CASSMSPSYEQYF	TGTGCCAGTAGTATGAGTCCTTCCTACGAGCAGTACTTC
TRBV30	-	12	TRBJ1-1	-	CAWSGLGTEAFF	TGTGCCTGGTCGGGACTGGGCACTGAAGCTTTCTTT
TRBV5-1	TRBD1	15	TRBJ2-1	-	CASSIRGQGGNEQFF	TGCGCCAGCAGCATCCGGGGACAGGGGGGCAATGAGCAGTTCTTC
TRBV27	TRBD1	15	TRBJ1-6	-	CASSFGGGHNSPLHF	TGTGCCAGCAGTTTTGGAGGGGGCCATAATTCACCCCTCCACTTT
TRBV7-3	-	13	TRBJ1-1	few	CASSEGAGTEAFF	TGTGCCAGCAGCGAGGGCGCGGGCACTGAAGCTTTCTTT
TRBV7-2	-	14	TRBJ1-2	-	CASTKTAGYYGYTF	TGTGCCAGCACCAAAACGGCAGGGTATTATGGCTACACCTTC
TRBV7-8	TRBD2	16	TRBJ2-7	-	CASSLGGGSLTYEQYF	TGTGCCAGCAGCTTAGGGGGGGGATCTCTTACCTACGAGCAGTACTTC
TRBV5-6	-	12	TRBJ2-7	few	CASSLSLREQYF	TGTGCCAGCAGCTTGTCCCTACGGGAGCAGTACTTC
TRBV5-8	-	15	TRBJ2-7	-	CASSPRGGGLYEQYF	TGTGCCAGCAGCCCTCGAGGGGGGGGGCTCTACGAGCAGTACTTC